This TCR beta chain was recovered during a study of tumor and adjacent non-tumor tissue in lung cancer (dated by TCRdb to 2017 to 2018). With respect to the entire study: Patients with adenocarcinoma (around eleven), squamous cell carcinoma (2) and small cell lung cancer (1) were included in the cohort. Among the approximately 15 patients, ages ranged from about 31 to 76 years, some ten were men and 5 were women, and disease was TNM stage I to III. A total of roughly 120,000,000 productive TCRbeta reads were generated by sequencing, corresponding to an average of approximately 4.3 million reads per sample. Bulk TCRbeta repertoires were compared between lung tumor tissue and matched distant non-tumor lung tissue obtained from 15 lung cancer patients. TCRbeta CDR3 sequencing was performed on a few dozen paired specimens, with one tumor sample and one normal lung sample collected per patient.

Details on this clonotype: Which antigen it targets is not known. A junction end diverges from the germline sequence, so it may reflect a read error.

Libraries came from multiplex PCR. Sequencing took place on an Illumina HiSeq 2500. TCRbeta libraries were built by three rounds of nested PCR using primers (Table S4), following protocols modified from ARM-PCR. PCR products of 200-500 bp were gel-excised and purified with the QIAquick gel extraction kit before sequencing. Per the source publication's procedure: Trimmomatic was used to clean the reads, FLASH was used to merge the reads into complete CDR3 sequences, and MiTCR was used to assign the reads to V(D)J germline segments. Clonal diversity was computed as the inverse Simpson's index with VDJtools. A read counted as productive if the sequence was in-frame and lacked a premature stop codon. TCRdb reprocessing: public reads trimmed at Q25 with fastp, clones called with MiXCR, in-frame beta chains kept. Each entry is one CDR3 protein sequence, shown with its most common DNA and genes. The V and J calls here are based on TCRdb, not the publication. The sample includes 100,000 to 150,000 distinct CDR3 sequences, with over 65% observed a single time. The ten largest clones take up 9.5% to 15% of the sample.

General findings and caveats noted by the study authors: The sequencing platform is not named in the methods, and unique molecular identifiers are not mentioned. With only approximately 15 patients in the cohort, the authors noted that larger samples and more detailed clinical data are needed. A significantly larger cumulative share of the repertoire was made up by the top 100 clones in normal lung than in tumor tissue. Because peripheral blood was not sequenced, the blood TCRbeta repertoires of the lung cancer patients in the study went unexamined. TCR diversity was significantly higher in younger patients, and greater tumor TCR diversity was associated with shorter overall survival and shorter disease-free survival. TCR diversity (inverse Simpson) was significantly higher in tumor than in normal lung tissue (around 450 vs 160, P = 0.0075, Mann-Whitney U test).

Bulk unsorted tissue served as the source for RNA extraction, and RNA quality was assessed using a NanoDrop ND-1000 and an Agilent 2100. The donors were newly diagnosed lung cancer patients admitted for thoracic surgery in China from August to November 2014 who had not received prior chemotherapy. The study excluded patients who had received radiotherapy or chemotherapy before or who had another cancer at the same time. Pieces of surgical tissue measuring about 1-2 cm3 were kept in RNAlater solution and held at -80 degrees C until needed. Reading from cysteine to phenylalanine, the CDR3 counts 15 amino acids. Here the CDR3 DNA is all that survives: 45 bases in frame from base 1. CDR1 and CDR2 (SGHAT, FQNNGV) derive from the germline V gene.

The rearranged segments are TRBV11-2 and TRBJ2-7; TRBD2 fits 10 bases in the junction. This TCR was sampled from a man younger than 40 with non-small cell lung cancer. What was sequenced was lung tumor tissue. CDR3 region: CASRFLAGVWSEQYF. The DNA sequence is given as TGTGCCAGCAGATTCCTAGCGGGGGTTTGGTCCGAGCAGTATTTC.